The 5 T cell receptor beta chains presented below share a single source sample, sequenced in a study of blood T cell repertoires in COVID-19. Sequencing was performed with immunoSEQ multiplex PCR; in TCRdb, only in-frame clones are kept and a portion is missing. This repertoire shows approximately 88,000 clones, 85% to 90% found once; its top ten account for roughly 15%. Sequencing input: peripheral blood. Receptors were obtained from a woman in her 70s with acute or convalescent COVID-19.

This chain joins TRBV5-1 and TRBJ1-1; 7 bases are a match to TRBD1. The junction had 12 bases not matched to a gene; V was cut back by 4 bases and J by 0 bases. The CDR3 has 17 residues. In germline, CDR1 is SGHRS, CDR2 YFSETQ. Here the CDR3 reads CASSPDDRVMVNTEAFF. CDR3 DNA: TGCGCCAGCAGCCCAGACGACAGGGTAATGGTGAACACTGAAGCTTTCTTT.

V usage is TRBV11-2 and J usage is TRBJ2-1, with 12 positions matching TRBD2. Germline-derived CDR1 and CDR2 are SGHAT and FQNNGV. CDR3 length: 16 amino acids. Trimming at V came to 5 bases and at J to 4 bases, leaving 6 bases not matched to a gene. The CDR3, as DNA: TGTGCCAGCAGCCCACGGACTAGCGGGATATACAATGAGCAGTTCTTC. It specifies CASSPRTSGIYNEQFF.

The chain links TRBV5-1 to TRBJ1-1; D not certain. The V gene lost 5 bases and the J gene lost 3 bases, with 14 bases spanning the gap. Germline lookup yields CDR1 SGHRS and CDR2 YFSETQ. The CDR3 consists of 14 residues. The CDR3 DNA sequence: TGCGCCAGCAGACCCGGGGAGCCCCACACTGAAGCTTTCTTT. Protein: CASRPGEPHTEAFF.

The CDR3 nucleotides are TGTGCCAGCAGGCCTCAGGGAGGAAGCAATCAGCCCCAGCATTTT. It encodes CASRPQGGSNQPQHF. V gene TRBV6-5 combines with J gene TRBJ1-5, with D maybe TRBD1 (5 bases). This CDR3 is 15 amino acids long. CDR1 and CDR2 (germline): MNHEY, SVGAGI. Trimming removed 6 bases at V and 1 base at J, with 13 bases between.

This chain connects TRBV5-5 to TRBJ1-2; perhaps TRBD1 as D (6 bases). Trimming removed 1 base at V and 8 bases at J, with 15 bases between. The CDR3 sequence is 14 residues long. Germline loops: CDR1 SGHKS, CDR2 YYEKEE (reference sequence). DNA of the CDR3: TGTGCCAGCAGCTTGAACAGGGACCATCTGGGCTACACCTTC. This sequence encodes CASSLNRDHLGYTF. Drawing the rest from reference TRBV5-5 and TRBJ1-2, the complete variable domain is DAGVTQSPTHLIKTRGQQVTLRCSPISGHKSVSWYQQVLGQGPQFIFQYYEKEERGRGNFPDRFSARQFPNYSSELNVNALLLGDSALYLCASSLNRDHLGYTFGSGTRLTVV.